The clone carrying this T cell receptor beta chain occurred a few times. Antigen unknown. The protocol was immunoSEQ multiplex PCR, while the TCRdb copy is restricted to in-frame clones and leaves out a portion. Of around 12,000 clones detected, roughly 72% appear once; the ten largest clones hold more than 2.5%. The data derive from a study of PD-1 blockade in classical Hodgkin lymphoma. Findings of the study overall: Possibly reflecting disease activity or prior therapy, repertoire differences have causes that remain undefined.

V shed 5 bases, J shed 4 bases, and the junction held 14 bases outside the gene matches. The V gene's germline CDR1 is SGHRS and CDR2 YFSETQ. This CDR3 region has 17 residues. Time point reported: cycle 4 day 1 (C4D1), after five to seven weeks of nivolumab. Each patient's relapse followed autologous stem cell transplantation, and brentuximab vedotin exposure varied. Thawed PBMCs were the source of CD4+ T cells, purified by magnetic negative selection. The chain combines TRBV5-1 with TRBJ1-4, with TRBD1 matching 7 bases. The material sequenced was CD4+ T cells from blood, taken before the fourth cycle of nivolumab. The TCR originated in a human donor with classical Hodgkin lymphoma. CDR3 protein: CASSFGMDRRYNEKLFF. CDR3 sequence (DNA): TGCGCCAGCAGTTTTGGTATGGACAGGCGATATAATGAAAAACTGTTTTTT. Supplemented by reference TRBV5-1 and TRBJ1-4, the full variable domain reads KAGVTQTPRYLIKTRGQQVTLSCSPISGHRSVSWYQQTPGQGLQFLFEYFSETQRNKGNFPGRFSGRQFSNSRSEMNVSTLELGDSALYLCASSFGMDRRYNEKLFFGSGTQLSVL.